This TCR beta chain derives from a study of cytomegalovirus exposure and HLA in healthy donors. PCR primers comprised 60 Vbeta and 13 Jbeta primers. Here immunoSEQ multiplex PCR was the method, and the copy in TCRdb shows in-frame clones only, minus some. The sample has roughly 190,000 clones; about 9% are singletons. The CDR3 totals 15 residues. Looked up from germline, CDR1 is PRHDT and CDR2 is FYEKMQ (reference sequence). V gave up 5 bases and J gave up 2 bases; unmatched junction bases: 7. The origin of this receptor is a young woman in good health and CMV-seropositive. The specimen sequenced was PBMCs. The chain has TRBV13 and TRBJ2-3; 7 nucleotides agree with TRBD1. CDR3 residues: CASSRGTASTDTQYF. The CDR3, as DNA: TGTGCCAGCAGCCGAGGGACAGCCTCCACAGATACGCAGTATTTT.